This T cell receptor (beta chain) was sequenced in a study of T cell responses to AZD1222 COVID-19 vaccine. At the level of the study: It was second doses at about 4 or about 12 weeks that were pooled.

Per the germline V gene, CDR1 is MNHEY and CDR2 is SVGEGT. The CDR3 is made up of 14 amino acids. Trimming shortened V by 2 bases and J by 2 bases, and 7 bases separated the two germline ends. The repertoire was sequenced with immunoSEQ multiplex PCR; TCRdb's copy has only in-frame clones and lacks some. Altogether 150,000 to 200,000 clones are present, 80% to 95% being singletons, with the ten largest covering 1.2% to 1.5%. Of note for this clone: Its specificity is unknown.

Study-level findings and limits: Spike-spanning, vaccine-associated CD4 TCRs were dominant at 160-218 and 743-854.

The source of this sequence is an adult in good health. The sequences come from peripheral blood, collected on day 0 of AZD1222 vaccination. This chain uses TRBV6-2 or TRBV6-3 with TRBJ1-5; possibly TRBD1 for D (6 bases). CDR3 DNA: TGTGCCAGCAGTTACCCAGGGGGCAATCAGCCCCAGCATTTT. Translating gives CASSYPGGNQPQHF.